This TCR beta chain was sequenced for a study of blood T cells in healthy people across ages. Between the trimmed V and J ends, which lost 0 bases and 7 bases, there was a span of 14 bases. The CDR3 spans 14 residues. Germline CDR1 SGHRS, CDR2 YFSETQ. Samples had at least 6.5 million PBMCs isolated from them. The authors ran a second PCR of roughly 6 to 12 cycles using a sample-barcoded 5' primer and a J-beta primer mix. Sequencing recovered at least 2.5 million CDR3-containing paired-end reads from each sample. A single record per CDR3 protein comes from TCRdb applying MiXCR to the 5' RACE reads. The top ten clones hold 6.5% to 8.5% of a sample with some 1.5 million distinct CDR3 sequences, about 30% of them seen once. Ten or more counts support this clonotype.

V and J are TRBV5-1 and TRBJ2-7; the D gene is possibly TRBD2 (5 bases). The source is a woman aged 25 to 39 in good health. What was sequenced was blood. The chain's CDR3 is CASSLEGLPREQYF. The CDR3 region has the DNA TGCGCCAGCAGCTTGGAAGGACTCCCGCGGGAGCAGTACTTC.